This T cell receptor (beta chain) comes out of a study of early T cells in non-severe SARS-CoV-2 infection. The germline gives CDR1 SGHRS, CDR2 YFSETQ. The CDR3 consists of 18 residues. The V gene end was trimmed by 0 bases and the J gene end by 8 bases; junction bases not matched to a gene: 16. Via MiXCR, TCRdb re-called the 5' RACE reads, giving one row per CDR3 protein. The sample contains roughly 68,000 distinct CDR3 sequences, 4% to 5.5% of which appear only once. This chain connects TRBV5-1 to TRBJ1-1, with TRBD1 matching 10 bases. This receptor was identified in an adult who was a healthcare worker with PCR-confirmed SARS-CoV-2 infection or an uninfected control (not recorded which). The specimen sequenced was whole blood. CDR3 nucleotide sequence: TGCGCCAGCAGCTTGGCCAGCCTGGACAGGGGGAGGTTAAAGGAAGCTTTCTTT. It is translated as CASSLASLDRGRLKEAFF.